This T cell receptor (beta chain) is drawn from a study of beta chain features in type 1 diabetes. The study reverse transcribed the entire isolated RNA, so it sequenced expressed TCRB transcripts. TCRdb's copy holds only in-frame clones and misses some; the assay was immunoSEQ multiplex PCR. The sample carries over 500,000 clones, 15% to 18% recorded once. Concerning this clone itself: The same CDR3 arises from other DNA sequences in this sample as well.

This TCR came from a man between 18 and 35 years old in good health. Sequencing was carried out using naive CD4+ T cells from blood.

For the CDR3, the DNA is TGTGCCAGCTCACCAACCAGTTCCTACGAGCAGTACTTC. It is translated as CASSPTSSYEQYF. The chain couples TRBV18 to TRBJ2-7; D is unclear. This CDR3 has 13 residues. Deletions cut 2 bases from V and 1 base from J, with 6 bases between. Looked up from germline, CDR1 is KGHSH and CDR2 is LQKENI.